The next 27 T cell receptor beta chains were all read from a single sample in a study of T cell changes during pregnancy in multiple sclerosis. The data were produced by immunoSEQ multiplex PCR, yet TCRdb's version contains in-frame clones alone and is incomplete. The sample has under 130,000 clones; approximately 89% are singletons. This sample comprised peripheral blood, obtained after pregnancy. The origin of the receptors is a female donor with multiple sclerosis, enrolled in a pregnancy study.

V and J are TRBV21-1 and TRBJ2-2; TRBD2 reflects the table's D call only, with no check against the DNA. TRBV21-1 is tagged as a pseudogene. This CDR3 is 14 amino acids long. For the CDR3, the DNA is TGTGCCAGCAGCAACGGGATAGGGTACGGGGAGCTGTTTTTT. It yields the protein CASSNGIGYGELFF.

The chain carries TRBV12-5 and TRBJ2-3; 8 bases line up with TRBD1. Germline lookup yields CDR1 LGHNT and CDR2 FRNRAP. Trimming at V came to 5 bases and at J to 5 bases, leaving 6 bases not matched to a gene. The CDR3 runs to 14 residues. The CDR3 DNA sequence: TGTGCTAGTGGTCCGGGACAGGAGGGAGATACGCAGTATTTT. Protein: CASGPGQEGDTQYF.

V gene TRBV2 combines with J gene TRBJ2-1, with 7 bases lining up with TRBD1. Germline V gene data show CDR1 as SNHLY and CDR2 as FYNNEI. J was trimmed by 8 bases and V by 6 bases; bases with no gene match: 7. This CDR3 spans 13 amino acids. This chain's CDR3 is CASRMTGPDEQFF. CDR3 bases: TGTGCCAGCAGGATGACAGGGCCCGATGAGCAGTTCTTC.

The V gene is TRBV29-1, the J gene TRBJ2-3; a weak D match, TRBD1 (6 bases). V was shortened by 5 bases and J by 4 bases, with 19 bases between the two germline ends. The V gene's germline CDR1 is SQVTM and CDR2 ANQGSEA. The CDR3 loop spans 15 amino acids. The CDR3 DNA sequence: TGCAGCGTTCCACTGGATGGCAGGGGAGCAGATACGCAGTATTTT. Translation: CSVPLDGRGADTQYF.

The V and J genes are TRBV9 and TRBJ2-7; TRBD1 aligns across 7 bases. Trimming cost V 3 bases and J 3 bases; bases outside gene matches: 6. The CDR3 contains 14 residues. CDR1 is SGDLS, CDR2 YYNGEE, per germline. This CDR3 is CASSGGPGGYEQYF. CDR3 DNA: TGTGCCAGCAGCGGGGGTCCAGGGGGCTACGAGCAGTACTTC.

This chain joins TRBV5-4 and TRBJ2-1; 9 positions match TRBD2. From germline, CDR1 is SGHNT and CDR2 YYREEE (reference sequence). V lost 4 bases to trimming and J lost 0 bases; unmatched junction nucleotides: 5. CDR3 length: 16 amino acids. The CDR3 sequence: CASSGGGGFSYNEQFF. The CDR3 bases are TGTGCCAGCAGCGGCGGGGGGGGGTTCTCCTACAATGAGCAGTTCTTC.

The rearrangement joins TRBV5-1 to TRBJ2-7; no definite D call. CDR3 length: 14 amino acids. V lost 0 bases, J lost 3 bases, and 10 bases lay in between. CDR1 and CDR2 (germline): SGHRS, YFSETQ. CDR3 DNA sequence: TGCGCCAGCAGCTTGGTGGCAGGTCGCTACGAGCAGTACTTC. Translated, it gives CASSLVAGRYEQYF. The variable domain in full, with the rest retrieved from reference TRBV5-1 and TRBJ2-7, is KAGVTQTPRYLIKTRGQQVTLSCSPISGHRSVSWYQQTPGQGLQFLFEYFSETQRNKGNFPGRFSGRQFSNSRSEMNVSTLELGDSALYLCASSLVAGRYEQYFGPGTRLTVT.

CDR3 nucleotides: TGTGCCACCAGCAGAGAGGGACAGGGGCCACACCAGTACTTC. Protein product: CATSREGQGPHQYF. The V and J genes are TRBV15 and TRBJ2-4, with 10 bases identical to TRBD1. Germline trimming cut 0 bases from V and 13 bases from J; bases unmatched to any gene: 6. This CDR3 has 14 amino acids. The germline gives CDR1 LNHNV, CDR2 YYDKDF (reference sequence).

The V call is TRBV29-1, the J call TRBJ2-3; 7 bases fit TRBD1. J was trimmed by 3 bases and V by 6 bases; bases with no gene match: 9. The CDR3 runs 14 residues. The germline V gene has CDR1 SQVTM and CDR2 ANQGSEA. The CDR3 is CSVVSGGRTDTQYF. CDR3 DNA: TGCAGCGTCGTTTCAGGGGGTCGGACAGATACGCAGTATTTT.

The chain joins TRBV29-1 to TRBJ1-2, with TRBD1 as a possible D gene (5 bases). V dropped 7 bases and J dropped 4 bases, with 16 bases sitting between them. Germline V gene sequence: CDR1 SQVTM, CDR2 ANQGSEA. The CDR3 totals 13 residues. CDR3 DNA sequence: TGCAGCGCCGAGGCAGGGCAGGGCTATGGCTACACCTTC. It yields the protein CSAEAGQGYGYTF.

This chain uses TRBV12-5 with TRBJ1-1; D gene ambiguous. Deletions cut 1 base from V and 5 bases from J, with 11 bases between. The CDR3 has 14 residues. CDR1 and CDR2 (germline): LGHNT, FRNRAP. This chain's CDR3 is CASGLGVRGTEAFF. The CDR3 DNA reads as TGTGCTAGTGGTTTGGGGGTAAGAGGAACTGAAGCTTTCTTT. Complete variable domain (other parts from reference TRBV12-5 and TRBJ1-1): DARVTQTPRHKVTEMGQEVTMRCQPILGHNTVFWYRQTMMQGLELLAYFRNRAPLDDSGMPKDRFSAEMPDATLATLKIQPSEPRDSAVYFCASGLGVRGTEAFFGQGTRLTVV.

The chain combines TRBV9 with TRBJ2-3; 11 nucleotides line up with TRBD2. The V segment lost 6 bases and the J segment 3 bases; nucleotides outside the gene matches: 3. Germline-derived CDR1 and CDR2 are SGDLS and YYNGEE. CDR3 length equals 14 residues. The CDR3 region has the DNA TGTGCCAGCACTCCTAGCGGGGGGACAGATACGCAGTATTTT. It encodes CASTPSGGTDTQYF.

V gene TRBV9 combines with J gene TRBJ1-5; D is ambiguous. Germline loops: CDR1 SGDLS, CDR2 YYNGEE. Trimming pared 4 bases from V and 4 bases from J, leaving 9 bases between. CDR3 length equals 13 residues. The CDR3 nucleotides read TGTGCCAGCAGCCAGGCCCCTAATCAGCCCCAGCATTTT. Protein product: CASSQAPNQPQHF.

Only one count was recorded for this clone. The chain is built from TRBV7-9 and TRBJ2-1, with TRBD2 as a possible D gene (6 bases). The CDR3 consists of 15 residues. Deletions cut 1 base from V and 7 bases from J, with 14 bases between. Germline CDR1 is SEHNR and CDR2 is FQNEAQ (reference sequence). CDR3 DNA sequence: TGTGCCAGCAGCTTAGTCCAGGGAGGTTGGAATGAGCAGTTCTTC. Translated: CASSLVQGGWNEQFF.

This chain links TRBV19 with TRBJ1-6; D remains ambiguous. Germline V gene sequence: CDR1 LNHDA, CDR2 SQIVND (reference sequence). This CDR3 is 14 amino acids long. V was shortened by 7 bases and J by 10 bases, with 17 bases between the two germline ends. DNA for the CDR3: TGTGCCAGTACGGAGGGCTCCAAATTCTCACCCCTCCACTTT. It codes for CASTEGSKFSPLHF.

This clone was recorded only once. The J gene is TRBJ2-2, the V gene TRBV27, with D perhaps matching TRBD1 (5 bases). The CDR3 extends over 14 amino acids. The V end lost 6 bases, the J end lost 0 bases, and 8 bases lay between the germline ends. Germline V gene sequence: CDR1 MNHEY, CDR2 SMNVEV (reference sequence). CDR3 sequence (DNA): TGTGCCAGCAGCCCAGGGACGAACACCGGGGAGCTGTTTTTT. It specifies CASSPGTNTGELFF.

This rearrangement joins TRBV25-1 to TRBJ1-2; D may be TRBD1 (6 bases). V lost 5 bases and J 4 bases, leaving 14 bases between the germline ends. Germline-derived CDR1 and CDR2 are MGHDK and SYGVNS. The CDR3 has 14 amino acids. CDR3 in amino acids: CASSPATGSYGYTF. CDR3 sequence (DNA): TGTGCCAGCAGTCCGGCGACAGGAAGCTATGGCTACACCTTC.

This chain connects TRBV18 to TRBJ2-7, with 10 bases matching TRBD1. The germline CDR1 and CDR2 sequences are KGHSH and LQKENI. CDR3 length equals 14 residues. With V trimmed by 7 bases and J by 12 bases, 15 bases remained unmatched. The CDR3 region is CASFQTGTGVERYF. In DNA, the CDR3 is TGTGCCAGCTTCCAAACGGGGACAGGGGTAGAAAGGTACTTC.

This chain joins TRBV9 and TRBJ1-2, with 11 bases lining up with TRBD1. V gave up 3 bases and J gave up 0 bases; unmatched junction bases: 7. Germline CDR1 is SGDLS and CDR2 is YYNGEE. The CDR3 runs to 17 residues. DNA of the CDR3: TGTGCCAGCAGCGCCACCAAGGGACAGGGGGCTAACTATGGCTACACCTTC. Translating it yields CASSATKGQGANYGYTF.

This rearrangement joins TRBV9 to TRBJ1-3; D ambiguous. The CDR3 has 15 amino acids. Between the trimmed V and J ends, which lost 0 bases and 0 bases, there was a span of 7 bases. Germline V lookup: CDR1 SGDLS, CDR2 YYNGEE. For the CDR3, the DNA is TGTGCCAGCAGCGTAGCTCTGAGCTCTGGAAACACCATATATTTT. It yields the protein CASSVALSSGNTIYF.

The chain uses TRBV7-9 and TRBJ2-7; 7 bases align to TRBD2. The ends lost 4 bases at V and 0 bases at J; junction bases unmatched: 9. Germline V gene sequence: CDR1 SEHNR, CDR2 FQNEAQ (reference sequence). The CDR3 is made up of 16 amino acids. The CDR3 nucleotides are TGTGCCAGCAGCTCCGACTTGACTAGCTCCTCCTACGAGCAGTACTTC. Protein sequence: CASSSDLTSSSYEQYF.

The rearrangement joins TRBV5-1 to TRBJ2-5; 14 positions match TRBD2. This CDR3 is built from 16 residues. Germline V lookup: CDR1 SGHRS, CDR2 YFSETQ. J was trimmed by 1 base and V by 4 bases; bases with no gene match: 3. The CDR3 reads CASSPGTSGGQETQYF. CDR3 sequence (DNA): TGCGCCAGCAGCCCAGGGACTAGCGGGGGCCAAGAGACCCAGTACTTC.

V usage is TRBV5-1 and J usage is TRBJ1-4; no firm D call. The CDR3 totals 14 residues. Trimming removed 7 bases at V and 6 bases at J, with 16 bases between. Germline CDR1 reads SGHRS; CDR2 reads YFSETQ. The CDR3, as DNA: TGCGCCAGCGGTGTCAGCGGATACGATGAAAAACTGTTTTTT. Translating gives CASGVSGYDEKLFF.

The rearrangement joins TRBV2 to TRBJ1-5; possible D gene TRBD1, 5 bases. The CDR3 sequence is 16 residues long. Germline-derived CDR1 and CDR2 are SNHLY and FYNNEI. Trimming stripped 3 bases from V and 1 base from J, with 13 bases between. The CDR3 nucleotides read TGTGCCAGCAGTGAGGACGGACAAAGGAGCAATCAGCCCCAGCATTTT. Protein: CASSEDGQRSNQPQHF.

J is TRBJ1-4 and V is TRBV6-4, with 7 bases fitting TRBD1. The trim removed 7 bases at V and 7 bases at J, leaving 12 bases unmatched. Looked up from germline, CDR1 is MRHNA and CDR2 is SNTAGT. The CDR3 spans 15 residues. The CDR3 region is CASIPYRGVSEKLFF. The CDR3 DNA reads as TGTGCCAGCATCCCTTACAGGGGAGTAAGTGAAAAACTGTTTTTT.

A single count supports this clone. The chain couples TRBV11-2 to TRBJ2-7; D remains unclear. Between the trimmed V and J ends, which lost 0 bases and 4 bases, there was a span of 10 bases. Looked up from germline, CDR1 is SGHAT and CDR2 is FQNNGV. The CDR3 extends over 14 amino acids. The CDR3 is CASSLEGPNYEQYF. DNA of the CDR3: TGTGCCAGCAGCTTAGAGGGCCCAAATTACGAGCAGTACTTC.

The J gene is TRBJ2-2, the V gene TRBV6-5, with 11 bases matching TRBD1. Germline CDR1 and CDR2: MNHEY and SVGAGI. V was pared by 4 bases and J by 4 bases, with 5 bases of the junction left unmatched. CDR3 length: 16 amino acids. CDR3 protein: CASSSPGQGGTGELFF. Written as DNA, the CDR3 is TGTGCCAGCAGTTCCCCGGGACAGGGGGGCACCGGGGAGCTGTTTTTT.